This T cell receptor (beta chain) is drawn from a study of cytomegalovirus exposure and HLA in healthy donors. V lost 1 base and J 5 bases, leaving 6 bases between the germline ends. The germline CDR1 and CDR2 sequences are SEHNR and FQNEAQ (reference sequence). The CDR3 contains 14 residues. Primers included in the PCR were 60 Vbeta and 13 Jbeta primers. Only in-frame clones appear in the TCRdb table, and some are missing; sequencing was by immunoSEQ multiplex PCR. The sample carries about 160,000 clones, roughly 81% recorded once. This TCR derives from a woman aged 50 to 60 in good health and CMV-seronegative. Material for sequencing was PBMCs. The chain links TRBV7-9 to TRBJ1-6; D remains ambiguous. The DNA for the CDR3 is TGTGCCAGCAGCTTAGGCGGGAATAATTCACCCCTCCACTTT. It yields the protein CASSLGGNNSPLHF.